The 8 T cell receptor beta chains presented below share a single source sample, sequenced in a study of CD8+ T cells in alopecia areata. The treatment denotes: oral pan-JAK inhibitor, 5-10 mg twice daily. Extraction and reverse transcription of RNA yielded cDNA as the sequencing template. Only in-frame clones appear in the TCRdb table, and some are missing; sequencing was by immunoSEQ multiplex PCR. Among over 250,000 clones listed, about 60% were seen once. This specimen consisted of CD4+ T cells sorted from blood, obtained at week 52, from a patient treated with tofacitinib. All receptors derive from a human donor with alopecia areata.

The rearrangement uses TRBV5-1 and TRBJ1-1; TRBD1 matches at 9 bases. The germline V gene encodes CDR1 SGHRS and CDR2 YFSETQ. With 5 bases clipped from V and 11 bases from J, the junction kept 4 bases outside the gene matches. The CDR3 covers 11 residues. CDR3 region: CASRNDRGAFF. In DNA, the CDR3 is TGCGCCAGCAGAAACGACAGGGGGGCTTTCTTT.

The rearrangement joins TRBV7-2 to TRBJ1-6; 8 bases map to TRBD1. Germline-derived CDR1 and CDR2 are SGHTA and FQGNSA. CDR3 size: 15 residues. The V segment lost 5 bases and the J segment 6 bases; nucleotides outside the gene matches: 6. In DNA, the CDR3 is TGTGCCAGCAGCCGGACAGGGCTAACTAATTCACCCCTCCACTTT. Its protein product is CASSRTGLTNSPLHF.

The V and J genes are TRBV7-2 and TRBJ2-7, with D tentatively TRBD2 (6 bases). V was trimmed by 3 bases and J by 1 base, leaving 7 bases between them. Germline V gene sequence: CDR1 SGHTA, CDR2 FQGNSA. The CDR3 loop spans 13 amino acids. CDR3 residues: CASSLAGSYEQYF. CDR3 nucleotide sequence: TGTGCCAGCAGCTTGGCGGGGTCCTACGAGCAGTACTTC.

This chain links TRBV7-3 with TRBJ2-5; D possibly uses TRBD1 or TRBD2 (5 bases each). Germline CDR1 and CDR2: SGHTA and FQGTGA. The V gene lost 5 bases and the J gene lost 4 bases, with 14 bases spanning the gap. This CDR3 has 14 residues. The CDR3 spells CASSESPGAETQYF. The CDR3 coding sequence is TGTGCCAGCAGCGAATCCCCCGGGGCAGAGACCCAGTACTTC. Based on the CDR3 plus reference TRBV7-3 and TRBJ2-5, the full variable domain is GAGVSQTPSNKVTEKGKYVELRCDPISGHTALYWYRQSLGQGPEFLIYFQGTGAADDSGLPNDRFFAVRPEGSVSTLKIQRTERGDSAVYLCASSESPGAETQYFGPGTRLLVL.

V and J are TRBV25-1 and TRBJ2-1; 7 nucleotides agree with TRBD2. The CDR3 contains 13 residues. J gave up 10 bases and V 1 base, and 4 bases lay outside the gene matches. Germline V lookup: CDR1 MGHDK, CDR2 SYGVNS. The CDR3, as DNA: TGTGCCAGCAGTGAATTCCTTAGCGGGGAGCAGTTCTTC. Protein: CASSEFLSGEQFF.

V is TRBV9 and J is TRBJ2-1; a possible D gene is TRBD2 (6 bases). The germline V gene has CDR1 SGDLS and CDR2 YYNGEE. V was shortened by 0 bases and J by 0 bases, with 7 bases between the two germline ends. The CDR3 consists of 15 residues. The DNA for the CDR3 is TGTGCCAGCAGCGTAGGGGGGGACTCCTACAATGAGCAGTTCTTC. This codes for CASSVGGDSYNEQFF.

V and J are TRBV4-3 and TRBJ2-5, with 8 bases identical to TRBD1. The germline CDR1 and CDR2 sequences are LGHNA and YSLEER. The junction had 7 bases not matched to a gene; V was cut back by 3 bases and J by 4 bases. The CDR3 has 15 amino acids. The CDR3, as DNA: TGCGCCAGCAGCCAGGATCAGGGGGCAGGAGAGACCCAGTACTTC. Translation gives CASSQDQGAGETQYF.

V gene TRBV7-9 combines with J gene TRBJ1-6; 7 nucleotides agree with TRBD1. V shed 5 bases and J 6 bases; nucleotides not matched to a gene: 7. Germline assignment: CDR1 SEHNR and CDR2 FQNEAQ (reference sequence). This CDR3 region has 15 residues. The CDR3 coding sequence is TGTGCCAGCAGCGAGACCGGGACAGCTAATTCACCCCTCCACTTT. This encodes CASSETGTANSPLHF. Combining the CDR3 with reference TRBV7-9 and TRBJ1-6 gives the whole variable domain DTGVSQNPRHKITKRGQNVTFRCDPISEHNRLYWYRQTLGQGPEFLTYFQNEAQLEKSRLLSDRFSAERPKGSFSTLEIQRTEQGDSAMYLCASSETGTANSPLHFGNGTRLTVT.